The clone carrying this T cell receptor (beta chain) was seen only a few times. What it recognizes is unknown. This same CDR3 is encoded by further DNA sequences in the sample. This sample was included in a study of beta chain features in type 1 diabetes. Study-level points and caveats: Within each of all four CD4+ subsets, Type 1 diabetes patients had TCRB CDR3s that were moderately but significantly shorter. For patients, the naive, central memory and Treg TCRB repertoires appeared more alike than for healthy donors. Fewer insertions but more deletions were seen at VDJ junctions in type 1 diabetes patients.

The isolated RNA, all of it, was reverse transcribed, so expressed TCRB transcripts were what got sequenced. Data came from immunoSEQ multiplex PCR; TCRdb stores just in-frame clones and leaves some out. The sample shows roughly 250,000 clones, roughly 22% of them seen only once. This clonotype was obtained from a woman in her thirties or forties with type 1 diabetes. The specimen sequenced was naive CD4+ T cells from blood.

CDR3 region: CASSLAVDTQYF. DNA for the CDR3: TGTGCCAGCAGCTTGGCGGTTGATACGCAGTATTTT. The chain couples TRBV5-4 to TRBJ2-3; D is unresolved. V lost 0 bases and J lost 6, with 5 bases in between. Germline CDR1 is SGHNT and CDR2 is YYREEE (reference sequence). CDR3 length: 12 residues.